Below are 8 T cell receptor beta chains sequenced from a single sample in a study of blood T cells in healthy people across ages. A sample-barcoded 5' primer and a J-beta primer mix were used in a second PCR of about 6 to 12 cycles. In TCRdb, the 5' RACE reads were re-called with MiXCR into one record per CDR3 protein. This sample yields around 800,000 distinct CDR3 sequences, of which about 59% are seen a single time; approximately 30% belongs to the top ten. Sequenced input: blood. The receptors stem from a man aged 25 to 45 in good health.

The CDR3 nucleotides read TGTGCCATCAGTGACCCAGGGGGCACCTACAATGAGCAGTTCTTC. Its protein is CAISDPGGTYNEQFF. The chain carries TRBV10-3 and TRBJ2-1; 8 bases agree with TRBD1. The germline gives CDR1 ENHRY, CDR2 SYGVKD. The junction had 3 bases not matched to a gene; V was cut back by 3 bases and J by 2 bases. The CDR3 length is 15 residues.

The V call is TRBV9, the J call TRBJ2-3; D perhaps matches TRBD1 (6 bases). Trimming removed 2 bases at V and 0 bases at J, with 13 bases between. CDR3 length: 16 residues. Germline CDR1 reads SGDLS; CDR2 reads YYNGEE. CDR3 DNA sequence: TGTGCCAGCAGCGTCGCAGACAGGTCTAGCACAGATACGCAGTATTTT. Amino acid sequence: CASSVADRSSTDTQYF.

This clonotype was detected a few times. CDR3 sequence reads: CASSVLRGHTDTQYF. The CDR3 nucleotides read TGTGCCAGCAGTGTCCTGAGAGGGCACACAGATACGCAGTATTTT. The chain combines TRBV28 with TRBJ2-3; D possibly corresponds to TRBD2 (5 bases). CDR1 is MDHEN, CDR2 SYDVKM, per germline. V lost 5 bases and J lost 2, with 14 bases in between. The CDR3 is 15 amino acids. Complete variable domain (other parts from reference TRBV28 and TRBJ2-3): DVKVTQSSRYLVKRTGEKVFLECVQDMDHENMFWYRQDPGLGLRLIYFSYDVKMKEKGDIPEGYSVSREKKERFSLILESASTNQTSMYLCASSVLRGHTDTQYFGPGTRLTVL.

This chain links TRBV15 with TRBJ2-4, with D perhaps matching TRBD2 (5 bases). Gene TRBJ2-7 matches the end of the DNA better, so the J call may be wrong. The CDR3 has 14 amino acids. Germline-derived CDR1 and CDR2 are LNHNV and YYDKDF (reference sequence). Written as DNA, the CDR3 is TGTGCCACCAGCAGAGACAAGGAGGTCTACGAGCAGTACTTC. Its translation: CATSRDKEVYEQYF.

The gene calls are TRBV9 and TRBJ2-1, with a possible D match to TRBD1 (6 bases). The CDR3 is 15 amino acids. The V gene lost 3 bases and the J gene lost 2 bases, with 12 bases spanning the gap. Looked up from germline, CDR1 is SGDLS and CDR2 is YYNGEE. For the CDR3, the DNA is TGTGCCAGCAGCGCAACAGGGTTCCCCTACAATGAGCAGTTCTTC. Translation gives CASSATGFPYNEQFF.

The rearrangement uses TRBV15 and TRBJ2-5, with D possibly called TRBD1 or TRBD2 (6 bases each). This CDR3 comprises 14 residues. V dropped 1 base and J dropped 5 bases, with 11 bases sitting between them. Germline CDR1 is LNHNV and CDR2 is YYDKDF (reference sequence). CDR3 nucleotides: TGTGCCACCAGCAGAGCTGGGGGGCCGGAGACCCAGTACTTC. This sequence encodes CATSRAGGPETQYF. Full variable domain (rest looked up from reference TRBV15 and TRBJ2-5): DAMVIQNPRYQVTQFGKPVTLSCSQTLNHNVMYWYQQKSSQAPKLLFHYYDKDFNNEADTPDNFQSRRPNTSFCFLDIRSPGLGDTAMYLCATSRAGGPETQYFGPGTRLLVL.

The chain is built from TRBV24-1 and TRBJ1-2; D not resolved. Germline values: CDR1 KGHDR, CDR2 SFDVKD. V lost 4 bases and J lost 7, with 15 bases in between. This CDR3 has 14 amino acids. CDR3 protein: CATSDTHFSAGYTF. The CDR3 DNA reads TGTGCCACCAGTGACACTCACTTCTCCGCTGGCTACACCTTC.

The chain joins TRBV9 to TRBJ1-6; D not certain. This CDR3 is built from 15 residues. Germline V gene data show CDR1 as SGDLS and CDR2 as YYNGEE. V lost 3 bases to trimming and J lost 6 bases, with 13 bases between them. The CDR3 loop is CASSGRGQLNSPLHF. CDR3 coding DNA: TGTGCCAGCAGCGGTAGAGGCCAGCTTAATTCACCCCTCCACTTT.